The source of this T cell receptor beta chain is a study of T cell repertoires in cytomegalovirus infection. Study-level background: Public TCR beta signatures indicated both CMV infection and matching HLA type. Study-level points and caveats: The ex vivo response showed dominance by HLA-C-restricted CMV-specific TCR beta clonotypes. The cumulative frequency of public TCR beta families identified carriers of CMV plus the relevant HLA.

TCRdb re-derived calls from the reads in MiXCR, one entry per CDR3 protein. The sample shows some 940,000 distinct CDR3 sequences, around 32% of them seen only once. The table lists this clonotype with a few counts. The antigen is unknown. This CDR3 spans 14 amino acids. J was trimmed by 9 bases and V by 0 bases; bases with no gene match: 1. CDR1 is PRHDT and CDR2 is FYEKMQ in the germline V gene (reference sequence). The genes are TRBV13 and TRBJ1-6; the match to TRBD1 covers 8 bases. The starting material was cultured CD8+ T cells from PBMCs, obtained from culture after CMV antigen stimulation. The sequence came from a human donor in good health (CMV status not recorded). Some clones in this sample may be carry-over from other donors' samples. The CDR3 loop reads CASSLGRGRSPLHF. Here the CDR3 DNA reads TGTGCCAGCAGCTTAGGCAGGGGGCGTTCACCCCTCCACTTT.